Listed here are 12 T cell receptor beta chains from one sample, sequenced in a study of cytomegalovirus exposure and HLA in healthy donors. Use of 60 Vbeta and 13 Jbeta primers characterized the PCR. Generated by immunoSEQ multiplex PCR, the TCRdb table keeps only in-frame clones and is missing some. This table holds 150,000 to 200,000 clones, 65% to 90% found once. The specimen was PBMCs. These receptors came from a woman between 45 and 65 years old in good health and CMV-seronegative.

The chain recombines TRBV6-6 with TRBJ2-6, with TRBD2 as a possible D gene (6 bases). Germline values: CDR1 MNHNY, CDR2 SVGAGI (reference sequence). The CDR3 spans 15 residues. V gave up 6 bases and J gave up 1 base, with 10 bases separating them. The CDR3 loop reads CASSLGTSGANVLTF. In DNA form, the CDR3 reads TGTGCCAGCAGCCTAGGGACTTCTGGGGCCAACGTCCTGACTTTC.

This chain joins TRBV18 and TRBJ1-1; 7 bases fit TRBD1. V dropped 4 bases and J dropped 4; count of bases not matched to a gene: 6. CDR3 length: 14 amino acids. CDR1 is KGHSH and CDR2 is LQKENI in the germline V gene. CDR3 region: CASSRDRESTEAFF. CDR3 nucleotide sequence: TGTGCCAGCTCACGCGACAGGGAGAGCACTGAAGCTTTCTTT.

This clone showed up just a few times. The V call is TRBV11-2, the J call TRBJ1-4, with 8 bases identical to TRBD1. Trimming at V came to 3 bases and at J to 3 bases, leaving 3 bases not matched to a gene. CDR1 is SGHAT, CDR2 FQNNGV, per germline. This CDR3 comprises 15 residues. The CDR3 DNA sequence: TGTGCCAGCAGCTTTGCGGGACAGGCTAATGAAAAACTGTTTTTT. It codes for CASSFAGQANEKLFF.

The gene calls are TRBV16 and TRBJ2-7, with D possibly being TRBD1 (8 bases). V lost 8 bases to trimming and J lost 0 bases, with 14 bases between them. CDR1 and CDR2 (germline): KGHSY, FQNENV. This CDR3 is 14 amino acids long. The CDR3 region is CASGQGLSSYEQYF. The CDR3 DNA is TGTGCCAGCGGACAGGGACTAAGCTCCTACGAGCAGTACTTC.

The chain carries TRBV27 and TRBJ2-7, with D hard to call. Germline values: CDR1 MNHEY, CDR2 SMNVEV (reference sequence). Trimming removed 3 bases from V and 5 bases from J, with 14 bases in between. This CDR3 has 14 amino acids. DNA for the CDR3: TGTGCCAGCAGTTTCTCCATCCGAGCCGACGAGCAGTACTTC. Amino acids: CASSFSIRADEQYF.

The chain uses TRBV7-8 and TRBJ2-7; TRBD2 matches at 7 bases. V lost 2 bases to trimming and J lost 5 bases; unmatched junction nucleotides: 15. The CDR3 is 17 residues long. Germline-derived CDR1 and CDR2 are SGHVS and FQNEAQ. DNA for the CDR3: TGTGCCAGCAGCTTAAGGGTAGCGGGTCTTTTCGGGGACGAGCAGTACTTC. Its translation is CASSLRVAGLFGDEQYF.

This chain uses TRBV6-1 with TRBJ1-1, with D possibly TRBD1 on 6 matching bases. The CDR3 sequence is 13 residues long. Germline-derived CDR1 and CDR2 are MNHNS and SASEGT. The V end lost 1 base, the J end lost 7 bases, and 10 bases lay between the germline ends. The CDR3 spells CASSEVIGGEAFF. CDR3 DNA sequence: TGTGCCAGCAGTGAAGTGATAGGGGGTGAAGCTTTCTTT.

This chain connects TRBV25-1 to TRBJ2-7; 13 bases align to TRBD2. Trimming cost V 4 bases and J 3 bases; bases outside gene matches: 3. Looked up from germline, CDR1 is MGHDK and CDR2 is SYGVNS. The CDR3 totals 15 residues. CDR3 DNA sequence: TGTGCCAGCAGTGCCTGGACTAGCGGGGGCTACGAGCAGTACTTC. Its protein is CASSAWTSGGYEQYF.

The chain joins TRBV29-1 to TRBJ2-1, with a weak D call TRBD2 (5 bases). The CDR3 length is 11 residues. Per the germline V gene, CDR1 is SQVTM and CDR2 is ANQGSEA. Trimming pared 8 bases from V and 16 bases from J, leaving 21 bases between. CDR3 in DNA: TGCAGCCAAAAAACCCGGAGCGGTACCTTCTTC. Translated, it gives CSQKTRSGTFF.

V is TRBV27 and J is TRBJ2-2; no definite D call. In germline, CDR1 is MNHEY, CDR2 SMNVEV (reference sequence). This CDR3 is 13 amino acids long. The V end was cut by 2 bases, the J end by 2 bases, with 3 bases between. The CDR3 here is CASSLSNTGELFF. The CDR3 nucleotides read TGTGCCAGCAGTTTAAGCAACACCGGGGAGCTGTTTTTT.

The V call is TRBV19, the J call TRBJ2-1; 14 nucleotides agree with TRBD2. The V segment lost 5 bases and the J segment 10 bases; nucleotides outside the gene matches: 4. CDR1 is LNHDA, CDR2 SQIVND, per germline (reference sequence). The CDR3 totals 14 residues. The CDR3 DNA reads as TGTGCCAGTAGTCCCGGGACTAGCGGGAGAGAGCAGTTCTTC. This gives the protein CASSPGTSGREQFF.

The chain links TRBV28 to TRBJ2-7; the match to TRBD2 covers 10 bases. V lost 5 bases and J lost 4; bases outside the gene matches: 8. Germline values: CDR1 MDHEN, CDR2 SYDVKM. This CDR3 has 15 residues. The CDR3 region is CASSELAGSLYEQYF. In DNA form, the CDR3 reads TGTGCCAGCAGTGAACTAGCGGGGAGTTTGTACGAGCAGTACTTC.